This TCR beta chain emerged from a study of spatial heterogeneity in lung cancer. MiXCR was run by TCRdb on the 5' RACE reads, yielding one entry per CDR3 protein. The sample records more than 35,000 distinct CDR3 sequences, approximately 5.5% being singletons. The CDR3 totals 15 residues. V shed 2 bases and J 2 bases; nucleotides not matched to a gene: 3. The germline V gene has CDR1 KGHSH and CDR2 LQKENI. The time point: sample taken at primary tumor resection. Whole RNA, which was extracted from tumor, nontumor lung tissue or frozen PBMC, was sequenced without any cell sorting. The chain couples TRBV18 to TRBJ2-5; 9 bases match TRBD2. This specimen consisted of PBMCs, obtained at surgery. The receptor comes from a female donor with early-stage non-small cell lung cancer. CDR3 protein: CASSPSGGPQETQYF. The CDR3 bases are TGTGCCAGCTCACCAAGCGGGGGGCCTCAAGAGACCCAGTACTTC.